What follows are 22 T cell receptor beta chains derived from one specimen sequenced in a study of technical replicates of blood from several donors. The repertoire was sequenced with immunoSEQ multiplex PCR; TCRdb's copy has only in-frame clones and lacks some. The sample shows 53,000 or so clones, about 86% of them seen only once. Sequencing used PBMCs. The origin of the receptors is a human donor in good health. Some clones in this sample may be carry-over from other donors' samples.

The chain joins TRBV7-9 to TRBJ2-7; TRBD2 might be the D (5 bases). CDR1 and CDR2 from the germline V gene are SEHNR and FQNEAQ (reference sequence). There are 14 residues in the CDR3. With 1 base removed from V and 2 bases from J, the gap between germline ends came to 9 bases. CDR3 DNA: TGTGCCAGCAGCTTAGACATCGGGACCTACGAGCAGTACTTC. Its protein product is CASSLDIGTYEQYF.

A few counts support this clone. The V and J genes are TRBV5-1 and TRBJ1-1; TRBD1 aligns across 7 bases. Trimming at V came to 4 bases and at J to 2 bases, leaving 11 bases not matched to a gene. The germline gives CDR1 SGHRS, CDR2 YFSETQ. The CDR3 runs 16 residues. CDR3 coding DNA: TGCGCCAGCAGCGCTCAGTCGCGGACAGGAAACACTGAAGCTTTCTTT. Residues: CASSAQSRTGNTEAFF.

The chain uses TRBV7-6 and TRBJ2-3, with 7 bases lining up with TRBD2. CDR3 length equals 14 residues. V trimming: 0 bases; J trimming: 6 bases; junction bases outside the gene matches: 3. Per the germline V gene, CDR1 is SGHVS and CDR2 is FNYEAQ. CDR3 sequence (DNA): TGTGCCAGCAGCTTAGCGGGGGGGTCGGATACGCAGTATTTT. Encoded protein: CASSLAGGSDTQYF.

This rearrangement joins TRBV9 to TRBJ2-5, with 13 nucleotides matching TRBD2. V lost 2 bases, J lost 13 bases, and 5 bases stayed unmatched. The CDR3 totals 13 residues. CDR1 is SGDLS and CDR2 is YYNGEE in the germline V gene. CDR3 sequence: CASSVGTSGMRYF. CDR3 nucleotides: TGTGCCAGCAGCGTTGGGACTAGCGGGATGAGGTACTTC.

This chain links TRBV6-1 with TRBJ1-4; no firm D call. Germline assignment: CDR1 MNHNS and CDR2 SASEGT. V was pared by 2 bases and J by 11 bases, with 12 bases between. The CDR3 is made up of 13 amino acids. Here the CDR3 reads CASSEYYSRKLFF. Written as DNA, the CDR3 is TGTGCCAGCAGTGAATATTACAGCAGGAAACTGTTTTTT.

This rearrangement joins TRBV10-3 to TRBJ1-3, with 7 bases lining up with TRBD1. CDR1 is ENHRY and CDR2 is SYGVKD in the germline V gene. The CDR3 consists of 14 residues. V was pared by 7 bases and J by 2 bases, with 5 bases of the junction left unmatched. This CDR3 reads CAIKSRGPGNTIYF. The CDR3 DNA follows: TGTGCCATCAAGTCGAGGGGGCCTGGAAACACCATATATTTT.

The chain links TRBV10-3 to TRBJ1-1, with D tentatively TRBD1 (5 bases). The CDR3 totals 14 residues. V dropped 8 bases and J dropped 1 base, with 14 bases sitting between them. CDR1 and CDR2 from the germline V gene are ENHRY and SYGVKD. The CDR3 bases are TGTGCCATCTCCCTGACAGACACGAACACTGAAGCTTTCTTT. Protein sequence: CAISLTDTNTEAFF.

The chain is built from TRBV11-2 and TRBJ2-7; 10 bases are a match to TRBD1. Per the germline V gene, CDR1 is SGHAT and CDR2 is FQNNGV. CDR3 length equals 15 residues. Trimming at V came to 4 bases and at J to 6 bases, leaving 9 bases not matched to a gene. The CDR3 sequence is CASSYRRQGASEQYF. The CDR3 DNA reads TGTGCCAGCAGCTATAGGAGACAGGGGGCCTCCGAGCAGTACTTC.

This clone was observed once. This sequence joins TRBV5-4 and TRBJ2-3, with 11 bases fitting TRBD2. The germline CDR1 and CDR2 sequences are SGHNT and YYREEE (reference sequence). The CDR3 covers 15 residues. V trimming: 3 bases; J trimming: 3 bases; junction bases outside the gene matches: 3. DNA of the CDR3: TGTGCCAGCAGCTCCTCTAGCGGGGGGACAGATACGCAGTATTTT. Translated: CASSSSSGGTDTQYF.

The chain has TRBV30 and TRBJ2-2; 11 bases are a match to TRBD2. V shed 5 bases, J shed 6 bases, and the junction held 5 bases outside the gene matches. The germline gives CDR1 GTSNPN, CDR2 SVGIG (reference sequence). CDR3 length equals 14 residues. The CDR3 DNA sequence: TGTGCCTGGGGAATACTAGCGGGAGCCGGGGAGCTGTTTTTT. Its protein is CAWGILAGAGELFF.

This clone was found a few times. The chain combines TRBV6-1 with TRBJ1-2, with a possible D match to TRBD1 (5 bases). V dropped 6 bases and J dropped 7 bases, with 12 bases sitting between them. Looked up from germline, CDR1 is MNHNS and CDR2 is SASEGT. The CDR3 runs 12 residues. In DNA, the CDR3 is TGTGCCAGCAGACTCAGGGAGGGTGGCTACACCTTC. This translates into CASRLREGGYTF.

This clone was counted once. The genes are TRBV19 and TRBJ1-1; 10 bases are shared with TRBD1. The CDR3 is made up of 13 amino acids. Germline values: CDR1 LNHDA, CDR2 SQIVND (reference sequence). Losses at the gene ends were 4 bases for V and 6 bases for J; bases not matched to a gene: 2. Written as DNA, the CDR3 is TGTGCCAGTAGTAAGACAGGGGGCTCTGAAGCTTTCTTT. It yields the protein CASSKTGGSEAFF.

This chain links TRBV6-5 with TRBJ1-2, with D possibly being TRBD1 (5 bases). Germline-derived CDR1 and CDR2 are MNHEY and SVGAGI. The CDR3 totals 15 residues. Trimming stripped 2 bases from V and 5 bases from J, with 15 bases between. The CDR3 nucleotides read TGTGCCAGCAGTTACGCGGAGACGGGGGTTTATGGCTACACCTTC. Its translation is CASSYAETGVYGYTF.

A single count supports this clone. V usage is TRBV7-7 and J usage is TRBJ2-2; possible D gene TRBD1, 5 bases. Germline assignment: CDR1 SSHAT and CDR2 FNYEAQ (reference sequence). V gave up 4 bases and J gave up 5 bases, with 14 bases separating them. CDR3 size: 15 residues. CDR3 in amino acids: CASSSSGMGTGELFF. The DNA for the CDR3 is TGTGCCAGCAGCTCCTCAGGGATGGGGACCGGGGAGCTGTTTTTT.

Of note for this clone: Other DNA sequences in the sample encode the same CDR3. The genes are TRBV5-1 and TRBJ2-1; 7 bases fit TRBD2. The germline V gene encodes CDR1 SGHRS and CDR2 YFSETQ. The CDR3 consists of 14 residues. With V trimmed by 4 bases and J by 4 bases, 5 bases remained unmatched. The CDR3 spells CASSGSGAYNEQFF. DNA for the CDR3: TGCGCCAGCAGCGGAAGCGGGGCATACAATGAGCAGTTCTTC.

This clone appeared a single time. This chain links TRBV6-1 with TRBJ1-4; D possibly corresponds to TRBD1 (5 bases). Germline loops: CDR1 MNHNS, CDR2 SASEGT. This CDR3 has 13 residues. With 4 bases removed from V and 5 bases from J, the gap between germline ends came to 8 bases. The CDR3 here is CASSGGGNEKLFF. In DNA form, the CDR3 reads TGTGCCAGCAGTGGGGGGGGGAATGAAAAACTGTTTTTT.

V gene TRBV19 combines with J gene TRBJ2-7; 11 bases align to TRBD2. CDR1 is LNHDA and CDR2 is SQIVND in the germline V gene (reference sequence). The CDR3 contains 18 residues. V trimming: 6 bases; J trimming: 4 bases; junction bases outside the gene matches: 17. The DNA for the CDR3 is TGTGCCAGTAGCCCCGGGGGGACTAGCGGAGGGGTCCTATACGAGCAGTACTTC. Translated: CASSPGGTSGGVLYEQYF.

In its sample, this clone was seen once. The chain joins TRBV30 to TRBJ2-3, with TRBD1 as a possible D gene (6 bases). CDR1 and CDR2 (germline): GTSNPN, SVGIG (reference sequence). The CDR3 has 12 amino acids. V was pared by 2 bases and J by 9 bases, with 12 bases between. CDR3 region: CAWSPSGETQYF. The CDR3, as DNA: TGTGCCTGGAGTCCCTCAGGGGAGACGCAGTATTTT.

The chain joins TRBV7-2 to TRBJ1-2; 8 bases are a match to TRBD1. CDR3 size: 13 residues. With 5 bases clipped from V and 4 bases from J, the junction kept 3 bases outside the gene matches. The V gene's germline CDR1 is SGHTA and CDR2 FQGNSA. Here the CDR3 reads CASSRQGSYGYTF. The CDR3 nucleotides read TGTGCCAGCAGCCGACAGGGGTCCTATGGCTACACCTTC.

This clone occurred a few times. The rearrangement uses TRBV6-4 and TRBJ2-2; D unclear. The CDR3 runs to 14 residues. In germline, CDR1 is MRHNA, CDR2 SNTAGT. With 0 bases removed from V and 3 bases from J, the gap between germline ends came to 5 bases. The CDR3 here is CASSDSRDTGELFF. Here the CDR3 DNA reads TGTGCCAGCAGTGACTCCCGGGACACCGGGGAGCTGTTTTTT.

CDR3 region: CASSLGEFSNQPQHF. The CDR3 nucleotides read TGTGCCAGCAGCTTAGGTGAGTTTAGCAATCAGCCCCAGCATTTT. The J gene is TRBJ1-5, the V gene TRBV11-2, with unresolved D. Germline V gene lookup returns CDR1 SGHAT and CDR2 FQNNGV. The CDR3 covers 15 residues. V dropped 1 base and J dropped 0 bases, with 7 bases sitting between them.

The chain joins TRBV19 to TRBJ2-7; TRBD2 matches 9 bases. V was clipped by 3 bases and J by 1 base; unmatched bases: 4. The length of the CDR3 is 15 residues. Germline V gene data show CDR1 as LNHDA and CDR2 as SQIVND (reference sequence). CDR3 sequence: CASSMTSGTSYEQYF. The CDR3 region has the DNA TGTGCCAGTAGTATGACTAGCGGAACGTCCTACGAGCAGTACTTC.